The clone carrying this T cell receptor (beta chain) has a single count. Antigen specificity is unknown. CDR3 length equals 19 residues. The J segment lost 0 bases and the V segment lost 4 bases, leaving 10 bases of the junction unmatched. The germline V gene encodes CDR1 PRHDT and CDR2 FYEKMQ (reference sequence). The time point was: cycle 4 day 1 (C4D1), after 6 weeks of nivolumab. All patients relapsed after autologous stem cell transplantation, and brentuximab vedotin exposure varied. Sequenced by immunoSEQ multiplex PCR; TCRdb stores in-frame clones only, minus some. The sample contains 85,000 to 90,000 clones, approximately 90% of which appear only once. The data stem from a study of PD-1 blockade in classical Hodgkin lymphoma. Findings of the study overall: Partial responders and progressors had significantly lower baseline TCR diversity.

The chain recombines TRBV13 with TRBJ2-3, with TRBD2 identical over 13 bases. The sequence was obtained from a human donor with classical Hodgkin lymphoma. The input for sequencing was peripheral blood mononuclear cells (PBMCs), taken before the fourth cycle of nivolumab. CDR3 bases: TGTGCCAGCAGCTCGCACCCTGGGACTAGCGGGAAGAGCACAGATACGCAGTATTTT. The encoded protein is CASSSHPGTSGKSTDTQYF.